These 2 T cell receptor beta chains were sequenced from one sample in a study of blood T cell repertoires in COVID-19. Generated by immunoSEQ multiplex PCR, the TCRdb table keeps only in-frame clones and is missing some. Among tens of thousands of clones listed, roughly four fifths were seen once. The material sequenced was peripheral blood. These receptor sequences come from a man in his sixties with active COVID-19.

The chain has TRBV18 and TRBJ1-3, with D unclear. This CDR3 region has 13 residues. CDR1 KGHSH and CDR2 LQKENI come from the germline V gene. V was cut by 2 bases and J by 11 bases, with 13 bases left in between. CDR3 in amino acids: CASSPGLDGAIYF. The CDR3 DNA is TGTGCCAGCTCACCAGGACTAGATGGGGCCATATATTTT.

The chain carries TRBV11-3 and TRBJ2-7, with 7 bases aligning to TRBD1. There are 16 residues in the CDR3. V shed 5 bases and J 4 bases; nucleotides not matched to a gene: 14. The germline CDR1 and CDR2 sequences are SGHNT and YENEEA. The CDR3 loop reads CASSPGERGLRYEQYF. The CDR3 bases are TGTGCCAGCAGCCCCGGGGAGAGGGGGCTTAGGTACGAGCAGTACTTC. Based on the CDR3 plus reference TRBV11-3 and TRBJ2-7, the full variable domain is EAGVVQSPRYKIIEKKQPVAFWCNPISGHNTLYWYLQNLGQGPELLIRYENEEAVDDSQLPKDRFSAERLKGVDSTLKIQPAELGDSAVYLCASSPGERGLRYEQYFGPGTRLTVT.